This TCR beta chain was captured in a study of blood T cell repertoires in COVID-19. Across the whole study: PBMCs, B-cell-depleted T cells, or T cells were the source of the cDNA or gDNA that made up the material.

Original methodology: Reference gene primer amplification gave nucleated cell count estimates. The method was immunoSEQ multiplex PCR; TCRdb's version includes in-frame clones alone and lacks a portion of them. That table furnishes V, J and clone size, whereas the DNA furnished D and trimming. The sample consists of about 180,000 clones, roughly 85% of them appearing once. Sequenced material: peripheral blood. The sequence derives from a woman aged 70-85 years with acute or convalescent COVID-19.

The CDR3 nucleotides are TGTGCCACCAGTGAGACAGGGGGAAGTGAAAAACTGTTTTTT. As protein: CATSETGGSEKLFF. The chain combines TRBV24-1 with TRBJ1-4; 9 positions match TRBD1. J lost 7 bases, V lost 4 bases, and 3 bases had no gene match. Germline V gene lookup returns CDR1 KGHDR and CDR2 SFDVKD. The CDR3 consists of 14 residues.